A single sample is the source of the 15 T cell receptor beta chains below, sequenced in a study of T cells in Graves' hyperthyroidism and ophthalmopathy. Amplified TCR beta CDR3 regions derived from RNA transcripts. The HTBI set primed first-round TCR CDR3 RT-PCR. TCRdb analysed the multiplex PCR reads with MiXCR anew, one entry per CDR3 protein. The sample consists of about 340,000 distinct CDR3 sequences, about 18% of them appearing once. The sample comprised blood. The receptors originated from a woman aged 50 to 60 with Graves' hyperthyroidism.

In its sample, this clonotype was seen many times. CDR3 amino acids: CASSLPSGSGTQYF. The CDR3 region has the DNA TGTGCCAGCAGTCTCCCTAGCGGGAGTGGGACCCAGTACTTC. The V and J genes are TRBV6-2 or TRBV6-3 and TRBJ2-5, with 10 bases lining up with TRBD2. V lost 5 bases, J lost 7 bases, and 7 bases stayed unmatched. CDR3 length equals 14 residues. Germline assignment: CDR1 MNHEY and CDR2 SVGEGT.

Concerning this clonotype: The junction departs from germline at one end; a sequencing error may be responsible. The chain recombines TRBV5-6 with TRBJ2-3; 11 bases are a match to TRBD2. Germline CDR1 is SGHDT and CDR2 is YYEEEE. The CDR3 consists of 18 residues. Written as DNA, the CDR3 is TGTGCCAGCAGCTTGACTAGCGGGAGAGCGAGCGGCACAGATACGCCGTATTTT. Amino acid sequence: CASSLTSGRASGTDTPYF.

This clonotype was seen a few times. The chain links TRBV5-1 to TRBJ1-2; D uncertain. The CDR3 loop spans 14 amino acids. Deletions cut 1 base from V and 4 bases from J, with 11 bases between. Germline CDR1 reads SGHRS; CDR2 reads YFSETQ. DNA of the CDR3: TGCGCCAGCAGCTTGTCTTCCGGAGCCTATGGCTACACCTTC. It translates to CASSLSSGAYGYTF.

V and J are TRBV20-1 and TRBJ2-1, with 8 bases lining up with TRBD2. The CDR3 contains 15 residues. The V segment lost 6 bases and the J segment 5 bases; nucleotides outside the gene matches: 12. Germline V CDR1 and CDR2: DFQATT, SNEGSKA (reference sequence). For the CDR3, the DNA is TGCAGTGCATGTGGACTAGCACTATGGGACAATGAGCAGTTCTTC. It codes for CSACGLALWDNEQFF.

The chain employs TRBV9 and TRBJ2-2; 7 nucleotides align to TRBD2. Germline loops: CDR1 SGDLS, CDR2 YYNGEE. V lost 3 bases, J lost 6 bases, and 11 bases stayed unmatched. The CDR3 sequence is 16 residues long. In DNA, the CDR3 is TGTGCCAGCAGCGCCCTCGGGGATGCGGGGGCCGGGGAGCTGTTTTTT. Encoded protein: CASSALGDAGAGELFF.

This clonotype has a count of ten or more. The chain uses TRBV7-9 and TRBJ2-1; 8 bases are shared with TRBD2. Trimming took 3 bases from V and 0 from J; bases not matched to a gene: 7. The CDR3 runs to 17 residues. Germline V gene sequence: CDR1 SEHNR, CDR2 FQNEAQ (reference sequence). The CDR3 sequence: CASSFGLSGSSYNEQFF. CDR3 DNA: TGTGCCAGCAGCTTTGGGCTAAGCGGGAGCTCCTACAATGAGCAGTTCTTC.

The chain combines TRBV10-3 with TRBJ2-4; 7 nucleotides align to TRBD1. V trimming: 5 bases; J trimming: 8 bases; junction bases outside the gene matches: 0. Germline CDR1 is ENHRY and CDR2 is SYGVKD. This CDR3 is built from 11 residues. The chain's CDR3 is CAISTGDIQYF. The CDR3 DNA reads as TGTGCCATCAGTACAGGGGACATTCAGTACTTC.

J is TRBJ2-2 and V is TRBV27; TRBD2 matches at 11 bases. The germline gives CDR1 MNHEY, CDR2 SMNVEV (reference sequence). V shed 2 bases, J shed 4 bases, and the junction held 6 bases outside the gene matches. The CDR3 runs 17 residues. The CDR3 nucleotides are TGTGCCAGCAGTTTAACTAGCGGGGGCCCAGCCACCGGGGAGCTGTTTTTT. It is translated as CASSLTSGGPATGELFF.

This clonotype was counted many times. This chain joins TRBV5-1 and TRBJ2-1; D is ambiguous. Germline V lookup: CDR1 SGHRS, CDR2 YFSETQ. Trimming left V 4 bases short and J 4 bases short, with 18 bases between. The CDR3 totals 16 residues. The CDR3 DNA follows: TGCGCCAGCAGCGCAAGCCGGAACTGGGGATACAATGAGCAGTTCTTC. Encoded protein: CASSASRNWGYNEQFF.

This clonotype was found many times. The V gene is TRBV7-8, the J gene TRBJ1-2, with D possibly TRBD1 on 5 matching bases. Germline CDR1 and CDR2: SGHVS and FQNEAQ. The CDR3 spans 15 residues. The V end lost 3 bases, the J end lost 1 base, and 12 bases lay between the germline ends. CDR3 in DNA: TGTGCCAGCAGCTTTTCCGGGACCGATAACTATGGCTACACCTTC. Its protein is CASSFSGTDNYGYTF. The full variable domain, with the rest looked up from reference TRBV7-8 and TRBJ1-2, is GAGVSQSPRYKVAKRGQDVALRCDPISGHVSLFWYQQALGQGPEFLTYFQNEAQLDKSGLPSDRFFAERPEGSVSTLKIQRTQQEDSAVYLCASSFSGTDNYGYTFGSGTRLTVV.

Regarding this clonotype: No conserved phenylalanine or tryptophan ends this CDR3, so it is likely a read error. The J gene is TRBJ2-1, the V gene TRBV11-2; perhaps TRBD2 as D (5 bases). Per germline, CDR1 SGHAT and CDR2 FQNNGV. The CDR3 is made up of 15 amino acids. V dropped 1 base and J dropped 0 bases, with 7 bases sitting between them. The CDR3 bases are TGTGCCAGCAGCTTAGTAGGGAGCTCCTACAATGAGCAGTTCCTC. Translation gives CASSLVGSSYNEQFL.

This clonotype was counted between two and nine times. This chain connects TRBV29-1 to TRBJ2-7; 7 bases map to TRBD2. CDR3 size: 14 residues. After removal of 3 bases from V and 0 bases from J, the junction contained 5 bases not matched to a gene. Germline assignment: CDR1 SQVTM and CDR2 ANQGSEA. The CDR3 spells CSVEGRGGSYEQYF. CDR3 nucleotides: TGCAGCGTTGAGGGGAGGGGAGGCTCCTACGAGCAGTACTTC.

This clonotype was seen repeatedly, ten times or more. The CDR3 is CASSLAGHTGELFF. CDR3 DNA sequence: TGTGCCAGCAGCTTAGCAGGGCACACCGGGGAGCTGTTTTTT. The rearrangement joins TRBV7-3 to TRBJ2-2; tentatively, D is TRBD1 (5 bases). V was cut by 2 bases and J by 3 bases, with 7 bases left in between. The CDR3 loop spans 14 amino acids. Germline assignment: CDR1 SGHTA and CDR2 FQGTGA.

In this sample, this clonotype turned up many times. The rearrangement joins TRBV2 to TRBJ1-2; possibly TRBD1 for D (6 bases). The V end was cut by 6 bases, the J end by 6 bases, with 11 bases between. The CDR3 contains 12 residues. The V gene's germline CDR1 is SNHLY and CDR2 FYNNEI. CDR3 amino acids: CASRQGKDGYTF. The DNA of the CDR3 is TGTGCCAGCAGGCAGGGGAAGGATGGCTACACCTTC. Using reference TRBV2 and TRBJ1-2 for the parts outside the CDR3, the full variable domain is EPEVTQTPSHQVTQMGQEVILRCVPISNHLYFYWYRQILGQKVEFLVSFYNNEISEKSEIFDDQFSVERPDGSNFTLKIRSTKLEDSAMYFCASRQGKDGYTFGSGTRLTVV.

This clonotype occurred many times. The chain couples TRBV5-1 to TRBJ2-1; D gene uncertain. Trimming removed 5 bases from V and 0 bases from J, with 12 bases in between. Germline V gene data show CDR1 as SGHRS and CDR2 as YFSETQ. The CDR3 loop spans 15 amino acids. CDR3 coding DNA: TGCGCCAGCAGTAGAGGTCAAAGCTCCTACAATGAGCAGTTCTTC. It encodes CASSRGQSSYNEQFF.